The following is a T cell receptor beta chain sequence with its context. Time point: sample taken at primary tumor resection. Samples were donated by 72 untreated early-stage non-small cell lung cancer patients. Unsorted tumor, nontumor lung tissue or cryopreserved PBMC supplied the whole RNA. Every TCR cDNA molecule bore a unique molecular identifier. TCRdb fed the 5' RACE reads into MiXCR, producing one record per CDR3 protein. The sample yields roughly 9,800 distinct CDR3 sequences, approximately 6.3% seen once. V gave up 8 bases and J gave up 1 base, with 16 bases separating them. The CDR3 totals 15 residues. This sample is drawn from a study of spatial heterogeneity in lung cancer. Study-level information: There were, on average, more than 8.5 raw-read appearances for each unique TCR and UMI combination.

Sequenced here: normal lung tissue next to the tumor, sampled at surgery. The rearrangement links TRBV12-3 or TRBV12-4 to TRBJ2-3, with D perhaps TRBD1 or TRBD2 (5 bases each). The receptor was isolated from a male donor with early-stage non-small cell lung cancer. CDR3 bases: TGTGCCAGCTGGGGTCAGGGTAGCGGCACAGATACGCAGTATTTT. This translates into CASWGQGSGTDTQYF.